The 27 T cell receptor beta chains listed next were all sequenced from one sample in a study of shared clonotypes between healthy human individuals. Only in-frame clones appear in the TCRdb table, and some are missing; sequencing was by immunoSEQ multiplex PCR. In the table there are approximately 2,000,000 clones, roughly 92% of which are singletons. The sample taken for sequencing was naive CD4+ T cells from PBMCs. The subset is: CD45RA+ positively selected. The receptors were sampled from a man between 18 and 35 years old in good health. Some clones in this sample may be carry-over from other donors' samples.

The table lists this clone with a count of one. Other DNA sequences in this sample translate to the same CDR3. The CDR3 DNA follows: TGTGCCAGCACCCTGGGAGGTTCTGGGGCCAACGTCCTGACTTTC. Residues: CASTLGGSGANVLTF. V and J are TRBV6-5 and TRBJ2-6, with TRBD2 as a possible D gene (6 bases). The CDR3 runs to 15 residues. Trimming removed 7 bases from V and 1 base from J, with 11 bases in between. CDR1 and CDR2 (germline): MNHEY, SVGAGI.

The chain employs TRBV28 and TRBJ1-5; TRBD1 is a possible D gene (5 bases). The CDR3 is 15 residues long. The germline V and J ends were trimmed by 4 bases and 7 bases, with 17 bases remaining between them. CDR1 is MDHEN and CDR2 is SYDVKM in the germline V gene. CDR3 nucleotide sequence: TGTGCCAGCAGTTCCTTGAGTGGGGCGCGGCAGCCCCAGCATTTT. This sequence encodes CASSSLSGARQPQHF.

This sequence joins TRBV7-2 and TRBJ2-1; D not resolved. This CDR3 is built from 18 residues. Germline-derived CDR1 and CDR2 are SGHTA and FQGNSA. V dropped 5 bases and J dropped 2 bases, with 22 bases sitting between them. Here the CDR3 reads CASSRPSIVGSTYNEQFF. CDR3 coding DNA: TGTGCCAGCAGCCGACCCTCCATAGTGGGTAGTACCTACAATGAGCAGTTCTTC.

The rearrangement joins TRBV19 to TRBJ2-3; tentative D call: TRBD2 (5 bases). The germline V gene encodes CDR1 LNHDA and CDR2 SQIVND (reference sequence). V lost 4 bases and J 4 bases, leaving 18 bases between the germline ends. The CDR3 is 16 residues long. CDR3 nucleotides: TGTGCCAGTAGTACCCGTCTAGGGTCGAGGGCAGATACGCAGTATTTT. Protein: CASSTRLGSRADTQYF.

CDR3 in DNA: TGTGCCAGCAGCCACGAAGGGGACAGCTCCTACGAGCAGTACTTC. Translated, it gives CASSHEGDSSYEQYF. The chain has TRBV6-1 and TRBJ2-7, with TRBD1 identical over 7 bases. Germline trimming cut 6 bases from V and 0 bases from J; bases unmatched to any gene: 8. CDR1 MNHNS and CDR2 SASEGT come from the germline V gene. There are 15 residues in the CDR3.

The chain employs TRBV28 and TRBJ1-2, with TRBD1 matching over 7 bases. The CDR3 spans 12 residues. CDR1 is MDHEN and CDR2 is SYDVKM in the germline V gene. J gave up 6 bases and V 7 bases, and 5 bases lay outside the gene matches. The CDR3: CASMDRSDGYTF. CDR3 nucleotides: TGTGCCAGCATGGACAGGTCGGATGGCTACACCTTC.

The chain carries TRBV28 and TRBJ2-7, with 14 positions matching TRBD2. The germline V gene encodes CDR1 MDHEN and CDR2 SYDVKM. The V and J ends lost 0 bases and 4 bases, in that order; junction bases with no gene match: 5. The CDR3 runs 17 residues. The CDR3 nucleotides read TGTGCCAGCAGTTTATGGGGAGGGACTAGCGGGAGTTACGAGCAGTACTTC. This translates into CASSLWGGTSGSYEQYF.

The CDR3, as DNA: TGTGCCAGCAGCTACCGGACAGGCTACTCCTACGAGCAGTACTTC. It specifies CASSYRTGYSYEQYF. The chain has TRBV11-2 and TRBJ2-7; 7 bases line up with TRBD1. Germline CDR1 SGHAT, CDR2 FQNNGV. This CDR3 spans 15 amino acids. Trimming at V came to 4 bases and at J to 0 bases, leaving 6 bases not matched to a gene.

The chain recombines TRBV5-1 with TRBJ2-7; no reliable D call. Germline V CDR1 and CDR2: SGHRS, YFSETQ. V lost 2 bases and J 5 bases, leaving 14 bases between the germline ends. The CDR3 length is 14 residues. The CDR3 reads CASSFRQPPDEQYF. CDR3 coding DNA: TGCGCCAGCAGCTTTAGGCAGCCGCCTGACGAGCAGTACTTC.

The genes are TRBV30 and TRBJ1-1, with D possibly matching TRBD1 (5 bases). Germline assignment: CDR1 GTSNPN and CDR2 SVGIG (reference sequence). V was shortened by 3 bases and J by 8 bases, with 16 bases between the two germline ends. The CDR3 sequence is 13 residues long. CDR3 coding DNA: TGTGCCTGGAGCCCGGGGGGAGGCCACGAAGCTTTCTTT. This codes for CAWSPGGGHEAFF.

The V and J genes are TRBV19 and TRBJ2-1; 10 positions match TRBD1. Unmatched junction bases numbered 4, after V lost 6 bases and J lost 5 bases. The CDR3 loop spans 14 amino acids. Germline values: CDR1 LNHDA, CDR2 SQIVND (reference sequence). Here the CDR3 reads CASRDRGGNNEQFF. CDR3 DNA sequence: TGTGCCAGTAGGGACAGGGGGGGAAACAATGAGCAGTTCTTC.

The chain has TRBV6-1 and TRBJ2-7; 7 nucleotides match TRBD2. Germline V lookup: CDR1 MNHNS, CDR2 SASEGT. V trimming: 8 bases; J trimming: 4 bases; junction bases outside the gene matches: 8. The CDR3 contains 13 residues. CDR3 residues: CASGEAGVYEQYF. In nucleotides, the CDR3 is TGTGCCAGCGGGGAGGCGGGGGTTTACGAGCAGTACTTC.

As to this clone: Additional DNA sequences in this sample encode the identical CDR3. The rearrangement joins TRBV5-1 to TRBJ2-5; D perhaps matches TRBD1 (5 bases). The CDR3 length is 13 residues. Germline V CDR1 and CDR2: SGHRS, YFSETQ. With 0 bases removed from V and 4 bases from J, the gap between germline ends came to 7 bases. CDR3 loop: CASSLGQGETQYF. Written as DNA, the CDR3 is TGCGCCAGCAGCTTGGGCCAGGGAGAGACCCAGTACTTC.

The chain is built from TRBV5-1 and TRBJ2-7, with 13 bases fitting TRBD2. CDR3 length equals 15 residues. V gave up 4 bases and J gave up 2 bases; unmatched junction bases: 3. Germline CDR1 and CDR2: SGHRS and YFSETQ. CDR3 coding DNA: TGCGCCAGCAGCACGGGACTAGCGGGGACCTACGAGCAGTACTTC. Protein product: CASSTGLAGTYEQYF.

On this clone itself: Distinct nucleotide sequences in the sample also encode this CDR3. This chain connects TRBV28 to TRBJ1-5; D gene ambiguous. CDR1 MDHEN and CDR2 SYDVKM come from the germline V gene. CDR3 length equals 15 residues. Trimming removed 1 base from V and 0 bases from J, with 7 bases in between. CDR3 amino acids: CASSLYPDSNQPQHF. The CDR3 DNA reads TGTGCCAGCAGTTTATACCCCGATAGCAATCAGCCCCAGCATTTT.

The chain recombines TRBV13 with TRBJ2-3; 7 nucleotides agree with TRBD2. The germline CDR1 and CDR2 sequences are PRHDT and FYEKMQ (reference sequence). After removal of 1 base from V and 4 bases from J, the junction contained 5 bases not matched to a gene. The CDR3 loop spans 15 amino acids. The CDR3 sequence: CASSLEGRAPDTQYF. The CDR3 DNA is TGTGCCAGCAGCTTAGAAGGGAGGGCCCCAGATACGCAGTATTTT.

This chain uses TRBV19 with TRBJ1-5; D ambiguous. This CDR3 is 15 amino acids long. V lost 3 bases to trimming and J lost 4 bases, with 13 bases between them. The germline CDR1 and CDR2 sequences are LNHDA and SQIVND (reference sequence). This CDR3 is CASSIRSAPNQPQHF. CDR3 nucleotide sequence: TGTGCCAGTAGTATCAGGTCAGCTCCTAATCAGCCCCAGCATTTT.

The V gene is TRBV27, the J gene TRBJ2-7; perhaps TRBD1 as D (5 bases). Trimming pared 6 bases from V and 3 bases from J, leaving 15 bases between. Germline CDR1 is MNHEY and CDR2 is SMNVEV (reference sequence). This CDR3 is 14 amino acids long. The CDR3 nucleotides are TGTGCCAGCAGCCGAAAAGACAGCGACTACGAGCAGTACTTC. It yields the protein CASSRKDSDYEQYF.

In regard to this clone: The same CDR3 can be traced to other DNA sequences in this sample. The chain carries TRBV19 and TRBJ2-3; D gene uncertain. The CDR3 spans 13 residues. Trimming left V 5 bases short and J 2 bases short, with 8 bases between. Germline CDR1 LNHDA, CDR2 SQIVND (reference sequence). CDR3 nucleotide sequence: TGTGCCAGTAGTTTGGGCACCACAGATACGCAGTATTTT. Protein: CASSLGTTDTQYF.

This chain uses TRBV28 with TRBJ1-3; D unresolved. The CDR3 extends over 16 amino acids. Germline CDR1 is MDHEN and CDR2 is SYDVKM. The ends were cut back, 2 bases at V and 0 bases at J, with 11 bases in the middle. DNA for the CDR3: TGTGCCAGCAGTTTACCAGGAGGGTCCTCTGGAAACACCATATATTTT. It yields the protein CASSLPGGSSGNTIYF.

This clone was recorded a few times. Other DNA variants within this sample encode the same CDR3. This sequence joins TRBV6-1 and TRBJ1-2; weak D call: TRBD1 (5 bases). The CDR3 length is 13 residues. Germline loops: CDR1 MNHNS, CDR2 SASEGT. The ends were cut back, 6 bases at V and 0 bases at J, with 8 bases in the middle. The CDR3 here is CASRQGPNYGYTF. Here the CDR3 DNA reads TGTGCCAGCAGGCAGGGACCTAACTATGGCTACACCTTC.

This clone was seen more than once but under ten times. The chain is built from TRBV18 and TRBJ2-1; no reliable D call. The CDR3 is 12 residues long. Germline CDR1 reads KGHSH; CDR2 reads LQKENI. The V end was cut by 4 bases, the J end by 7 bases, with 8 bases between. In DNA, the CDR3 is TGTGCCAGCTCACAGGACGGAAATGAGCAGTTCTTC. Amino acid sequence: CASSQDGNEQFF.

To note about this clone: The sample has other DNA sequences that encode this CDR3 too. The chain employs TRBV19 and TRBJ2-2; tentatively, D is TRBD1 (6 bases). With 2 bases removed from V and 0 bases from J, the gap between germline ends came to 7 bases. Germline assignment: CDR1 LNHDA and CDR2 SQIVND (reference sequence). The CDR3 runs 15 residues. The CDR3 sequence: CASSIPGANTGELFF. The CDR3 DNA is TGTGCCAGTAGTATACCAGGGGCGAACACCGGGGAGCTGTTTTTT. Full variable domain (rest looked up from reference TRBV19 and TRBJ2-2): DGGITQSPKYLFRKEGQNVTLSCEQNLNHDAMYWYRQDPGQGLRLIYYSQIVNDFQKGDIAEGYSVSREKKESFPLTVTSAQKNPTAFYLCASSIPGANTGELFFGEGSRLTVL.

V is TRBV20-1 and J is TRBJ2-1; maybe TRBD1 (5 bases). This CDR3 is 11 amino acids long. The V gene's germline CDR1 is DFQATT and CDR2 SNEGSKA (reference sequence). V was trimmed by 1 base and J by 10 bases, leaving 8 bases between them. The CDR3 spells CSARARTEQFF. The CDR3 DNA reads TGCAGTGCTAGAGCCCGGACAGAGCAGTTCTTC.

The chain couples TRBV15 to TRBJ2-7; D unresolved. Per the germline V gene, CDR1 is LNHNV and CDR2 is YYDKDF (reference sequence). The CDR3 covers 14 residues. V was pared by 5 bases and J by 3 bases, with 14 bases between. The CDR3 protein is CATSSRHSGYEQYF. CDR3 nucleotides: TGTGCCACCAGCTCCCGACATTCCGGCTACGAGCAGTACTTC.

In its sample, this clone was seen a few times. The genes are TRBV19 and TRBJ1-2; tentatively, D is TRBD1 (5 bases). CDR1 is LNHDA and CDR2 is SQIVND in the germline V gene (reference sequence). CDR3 length: 17 amino acids. The germline V and J ends were trimmed by 9 bases and 8 bases, with 31 bases remaining between them. CDR3 residues: CARLDRGLPGHLRGYTF. CDR3 sequence (DNA): TGTGCCAGACTTGACCGGGGACTCCCTGGGCATCTGCGGGGCTACACCTTC.

This chain links TRBV12-5 with TRBJ2-6; D unclear. The CDR3 is 17 amino acids. Germline CDR1 LGHNT, CDR2 FRNRAP. V lost 9 bases, J lost 0 bases, and 18 bases lay in between. The CDR3 protein is CARKPKRHASGANVLTF. In nucleotides, the CDR3 is TGTGCTAGGAAGCCGAAGAGGCATGCCTCTGGGGCCAACGTCCTGACTTTC.